The 13 T cell receptor beta chains below all came from one sample that was sequenced in a study of CD8 T cells in ankylosing spondylitis. MiXCR, applied by TCRdb to the 5' RACE reads, yields one record per CDR3 protein. The sample carries 200,000 to 250,000 distinct CDR3 sequences, 8% to 9% recorded once. The specimen sequenced was blood, either unsorted or a sorted T cell fraction (not recorded which). Source of these receptors: a female donor with ankylosing spondylitis or in good health (not recorded which).

This clonotype has a count of ten or more. This chain joins TRBV6-1 and TRBJ2-1; a possible D gene is TRBD2 (6 bases). The V end was cut by 6 bases, the J end by 6 bases, with 18 bases between. The CDR3 sequence is 15 residues long. Looked up from germline, CDR1 is MNHNS and CDR2 is SASEGT. CDR3 sequence (DNA): TGTGCCAGCAGCCCCTTGACGGGAGAGGGCAATGAGCAGTTCTTC. Encoded protein: CASSPLTGEGNEQFF.

In its sample, this clonotype was seen many times. This rearrangement joins TRBV6-2 or TRBV6-3 to TRBJ2-1, with 10 bases lining up with TRBD2. With 4 bases clipped from V and 6 bases from J, the junction kept 15 bases outside the gene matches. Looked up from germline, CDR1 is MNHEY and CDR2 is SVGEGT. CDR3 length: 18 amino acids. Here the CDR3 DNA reads TGTGCCAGCAGTTCCGACCCCATACTAGCGGGGCAGATCAATGAGCAGTTCTTC. Translation: CASSSDPILAGQINEQFF.

This clonotype was seen at least ten times. The chain links TRBV29-1 to TRBJ2-7, with D possibly TRBD2 on 5 matching bases. This CDR3 contains 13 residues. V was cut by 4 bases and J by 5 bases, with 15 bases left in between. The germline V gene encodes CDR1 SQVTM and CDR2 ANQGSEA. The CDR3 spells CSVGTGRKDEQYF. The CDR3 coding sequence is TGCAGCGTTGGGACGGGGAGAAAGGACGAGCAGTACTTC.

This clonotype was counted many times. V and J are TRBV7-9 and TRBJ1-1; D is ambiguous. This CDR3 contains 16 residues. Germline V gene data show CDR1 as SEHNR and CDR2 as FQNEAQ (reference sequence). The germline V and J ends were trimmed by 2 bases and 0 bases, with 13 bases remaining between them. As DNA, the CDR3 is TGTGCCAGCAGCTTAAGGTTTGGGCGGATGAACACTGAAGCTTTCTTT. This codes for CASSLRFGRMNTEAFF.

Ten or more counts support this clonotype. The V call is TRBV5-5, the J call TRBJ1-2; the match to TRBD1 covers 7 bases. The ends lost 0 bases at V and 7 bases at J; junction bases unmatched: 9. CDR3 length: 15 residues. The V gene's germline CDR1 is SGHKS and CDR2 YYEKEE (reference sequence). The CDR3 loop is CASSLALGGISGYTF. CDR3 nucleotide sequence: TGTGCCAGCAGCTTGGCGTTAGGGGGCATCTCTGGCTACACCTTC. Variable domain in full (rest from reference TRBV5-5 and TRBJ1-2): DAGVTQSPTHLIKTRGQQVTLRCSPISGHKSVSWYQQVLGQGPQFIFQYYEKEERGRGNFPDRFSARQFPNYSSELNVNALLLGDSALYLCASSLALGGISGYTFGSGTRLTVV.

Worth noting for this clonotype: This clone may be a read error of a much larger clone one base away. The rearrangement links TRBV11-1 to TRBJ2-1; the match to TRBD2 covers 10 bases. Germline CDR1 reads SGHAT; CDR2 reads FQDESV (reference sequence). The length of the CDR3 is 18 residues. V lost 8 bases and J lost 5; bases outside the gene matches: 18. DNA for the CDR3: TGTGCCAGCTGTTTGGGTTTTGCGGGAGCGGGAGGGGACAATGAGCAGTTCTTC. Translating it yields CASCLGFAGAGGDNEQFF.

This clonotype showed up many times. The chain joins TRBV10-2 to TRBJ2-7, with TRBD2 matching over 9 bases. CDR1 and CDR2 from the germline V gene are WSHSY and SAAADI. Germline trimming cut 2 bases from V and 2 bases from J; bases unmatched to any gene: 4. The CDR3 is 15 amino acids. The CDR3: CASSEGIAGAYEQYF. The CDR3 nucleotides read TGCGCCAGCAGTGAGGGAATAGCGGGAGCCTACGAGCAGTACTTC.

There are a few counts of this clonotype. The chain combines TRBV7-2 with TRBJ1-5; D remains unclear. CDR1 and CDR2 (germline): SGHTA, FQGNSA. The CDR3 is 14 residues long. The germline V and J ends were trimmed by 5 bases and 11 bases, with 19 bases remaining between them. CDR3 sequence: CASSPGPDKMAQHF. The DNA of the CDR3 is TGTGCCAGCAGCCCTGGACCGGATAAAATGGCCCAGCATTTT.

This clonotype was recorded many times. As DNA, the CDR3 is TGCAGCGTTGGCAGGGAAGAGACCCAGTACTTC. The encoded protein is CSVGREETQYF. This chain links TRBV29-1 with TRBJ2-5, with a possible D match to TRBD1 (5 bases). From germline, CDR1 is SQVTM and CDR2 ANQGSEA. The CDR3 consists of 11 residues. Trimming pared 4 bases from V and 3 bases from J, leaving 6 bases between.

This clonotype has only a few counts. This chain joins TRBV20-1 and TRBJ2-7; no definite D call. This CDR3 has 14 residues. With 0 bases removed from V and 2 bases from J, the gap between germline ends came to 11 bases. Germline V gene data show CDR1 as DFQATT and CDR2 as SNEGSKA (reference sequence). The CDR3: CSARDFLVTYEQYF. The CDR3 DNA reads as TGCAGTGCTAGAGACTTCCTAGTGACCTACGAGCAGTACTTC.

Only a few counts were recorded for this clonotype. The chain links TRBV7-2 to TRBJ2-5; 12 bases map to TRBD2. The CDR3 totals 15 residues. Germline CDR1 SGHTA, CDR2 FQGNSA. V shed 5 bases, J shed 5 bases, and the junction held 6 bases outside the gene matches. The CDR3 reads CASSQTSGSIETQYF. The CDR3 DNA sequence: TGTGCCAGCAGCCAGACTAGCGGGAGTATCGAGACCCAGTACTTC.

Many counts were recorded for this clonotype. V and J are TRBV6-2 or TRBV6-3 and TRBJ1-5; weak D call: TRBD1 (5 bases). Trimming left V 2 bases short and J 8 bases short, with 16 bases between. Looked up from germline, CDR1 is MNHEY and CDR2 is SVGEGT. CDR3 size: 15 residues. The CDR3 reads CASSYPRQGWKPQHF. For the CDR3, the DNA is TGTGCCAGCAGTTACCCCCGGCAGGGCTGGAAGCCCCAGCATTTT.

The sample holds many counts of this clonotype. The genes are TRBV5-5 and TRBJ1-2, with D maybe TRBD1 (5 bases). Germline V gene data show CDR1 as SGHKS and CDR2 as YYEKEE (reference sequence). The CDR3 consists of 15 residues. V was clipped by 3 bases and J by 6 bases, with 18 bases between them. CDR3 sequence (DNA): TGTGCCAGCAGCTCGGGGCAGGGTCGAGCAAATGGCTACACCTTC. This codes for CASSSGQGRANGYTF.